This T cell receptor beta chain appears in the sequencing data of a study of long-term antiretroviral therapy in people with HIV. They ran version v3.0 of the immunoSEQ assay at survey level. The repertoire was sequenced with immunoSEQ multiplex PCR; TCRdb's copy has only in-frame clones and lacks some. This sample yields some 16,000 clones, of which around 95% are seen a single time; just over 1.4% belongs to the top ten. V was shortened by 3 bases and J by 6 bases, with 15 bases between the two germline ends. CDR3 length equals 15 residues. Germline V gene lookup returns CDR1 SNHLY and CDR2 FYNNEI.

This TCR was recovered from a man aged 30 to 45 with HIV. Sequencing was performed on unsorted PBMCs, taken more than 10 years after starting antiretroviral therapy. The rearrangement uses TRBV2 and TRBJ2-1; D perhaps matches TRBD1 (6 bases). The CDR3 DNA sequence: TGTGCCAGCAGTGAGGGACCGGGACAAGTCAATGAGCAGTTCTTC. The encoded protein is CASSEGPGQVNEQFF.